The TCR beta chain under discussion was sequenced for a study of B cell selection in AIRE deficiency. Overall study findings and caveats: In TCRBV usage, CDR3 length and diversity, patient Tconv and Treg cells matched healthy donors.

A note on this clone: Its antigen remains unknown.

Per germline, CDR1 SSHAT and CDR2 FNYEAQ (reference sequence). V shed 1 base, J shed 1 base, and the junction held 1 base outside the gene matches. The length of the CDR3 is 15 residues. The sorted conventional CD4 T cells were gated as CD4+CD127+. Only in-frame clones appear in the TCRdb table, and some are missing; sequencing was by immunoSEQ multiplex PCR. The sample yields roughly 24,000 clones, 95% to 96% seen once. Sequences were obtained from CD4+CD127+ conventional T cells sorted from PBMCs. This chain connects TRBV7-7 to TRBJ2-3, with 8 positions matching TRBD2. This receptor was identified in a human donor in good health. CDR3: CASSLGAGGTDTQYF. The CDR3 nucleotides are TGTGCCAGCAGCTTAGGAGCGGGGGGCACAGATACGCAGTATTTT. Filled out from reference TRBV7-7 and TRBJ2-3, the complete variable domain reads GAGVSQSPRYKVTKRGQDVTLRCDPISSHATLYWYQQALGQGPEFLTYFNYEAQPDKSGLPSDRFSAERPEGSISTLTIQRTEQRDSAMYRCASSLGAGGTDTQYFGPGTRLTVL.